Given below is one TCR beta chain in context. Its antigen is as yet unknown. The sample comes from a study of cytotoxic CD8 clonotypes in ibrutinib-treated CLL. Study context: Among patients, some 25 responded partially and 2 completely; around 14 then stayed remitted and roughly 12 progressed after median about 68 months. Whole-study findings and limits: Patients showed higher baseline clonality than age-matched healthy donors, and it tracked circulating CD8+ T-cell counts.

Generated by immunoSEQ multiplex PCR, the TCRdb table keeps only in-frame clones and is missing some. The sample contains under 300,000 clones, roughly 74% of which appear only once. The V and J ends lost 7 bases and 4 bases respectively, with 7 bases between them. Germline-derived CDR1 and CDR2 are MDHEN and SYDVKM. This CDR3 region has 11 residues. The chain recombines TRBV28 with TRBJ1-2; no reliable D call. This sample comprised PBMCs, obtained after 24 months of ibrutinib treatment. This sequence originates from a human donor with chronic lymphocytic leukemia. CDR3 nucleotide sequence: TGTGCCAGCACGTCAGGCTATGGCTACACCTTC. Its protein product is CASTSGYGYTF.